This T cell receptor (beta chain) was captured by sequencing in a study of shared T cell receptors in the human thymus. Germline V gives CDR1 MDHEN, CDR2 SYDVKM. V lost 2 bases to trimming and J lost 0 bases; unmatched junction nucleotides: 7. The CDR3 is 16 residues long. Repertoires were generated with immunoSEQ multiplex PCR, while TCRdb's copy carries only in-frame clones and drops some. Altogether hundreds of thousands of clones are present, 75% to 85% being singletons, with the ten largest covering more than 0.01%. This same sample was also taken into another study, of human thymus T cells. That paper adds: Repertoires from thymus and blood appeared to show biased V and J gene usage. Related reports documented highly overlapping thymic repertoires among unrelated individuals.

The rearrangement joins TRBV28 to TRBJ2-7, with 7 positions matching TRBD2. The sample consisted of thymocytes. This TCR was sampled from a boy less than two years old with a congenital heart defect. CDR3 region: CASSLRGLGSSYEQYF. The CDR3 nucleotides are TGTGCCAGCAGTTTACGAGGACTAGGGAGCTCCTACGAGCAGTACTTC.